This T cell receptor beta chain was captured by sequencing in a study of T cell clonality in common variable immunodeficiency. Equal genomic DNA amounts from CVID and control samples were sequenced. Generated by immunoSEQ multiplex PCR, the TCRdb table keeps only in-frame clones and is missing some. Singletons are absent from the sample, which has about 35,000 clones. The CDR3 length is 17 residues. V lost 7 bases and J lost 6, with 22 bases in between. The germline V gene encodes CDR1 LNHDA and CDR2 SQIVND (reference sequence). Broader study findings: Common variable immunodeficiency TCR beta sequences reportedly had fewer deletions and N-nucleotide insertions. Compared with healthy controls, CVID subjects showed increased TCRbeta clonality, mostly in about a third.

Reduced serum IgG, IgA and/or IgM plus specific antibody deficiency defined CVID. The CVID group had about 14 females and fewer than 35 males, mean age roughly 39. This clone has a count of ten or more. The antigen remains undetermined. The read ends 3 residues shy of where the CDR3 ends; the end is completed using the germline J gene. The chain uses TRBV19 and TRBJ2-6; TRBD2 is a possible D gene (6 bases). The TCR sequence derives from a human donor with common variable immunodeficiency. The sample taken for sequencing was peripheral blood mononuclear cells. The CDR3 DNA, read in part, is TGTGCCAGTACCACGGGGAGGTTCCCCCCTCAGGCCAACGTC. This codes for CASTTGRFPPQANV. The complete CDR3 protein is CASTTGRFPPQANVLTF.